This entry lists 16 T cell receptor beta chains sequenced from one sample in a study of Tregs in tolerant kidney transplant recipients. Recipients received nonmyeloablative bone marrow transplants from related graft donors, with transient mixed chimerism. Profiled with immunoSEQ multiplex PCR; TCRdb holds only in-frame clones, not every one. Of tens of thousands of clones in the sample, about 90% are singletons; the top ten hold about 16%. The sample consisted of CD8+ T cells from blood (PBMCs), taken 24 months after the transplant. These receptors all stem from a human patient who received a combined kidney and bone marrow transplant. Some T cells may trace back to the graft donor.

This clone was detected once. The chain is built from TRBV6-5 and TRBJ1-6, with a weak D call TRBD1 (5 bases). CDR3 length: 14 amino acids. Germline V gene lookup returns CDR1 MNHEY and CDR2 SVGAGI. The V and J ends lost 6 bases and 9 bases respectively, with 15 bases between them. Here the CDR3 reads CASSLTGEGSPLHF. The CDR3 bases are TGTGCCAGCAGCCTCACAGGCGAAGGTTCACCCCTCCACTTT.

The V gene is TRBV7-2, the J gene TRBJ1-2; a possible D gene is TRBD1 (5 bases). The CDR3 runs to 13 residues. Germline V gives CDR1 SGHTA, CDR2 FQGNSA. The germline V and J ends were trimmed by 5 bases and 4 bases, with 11 bases remaining between them. This CDR3 is CASSQGQTYGYTF. In DNA, the CDR3 is TGTGCCAGCAGCCAGGGCCAGACCTATGGCTACACCTTC.

V usage is TRBV7-7 and J usage is TRBJ2-3, with 8 positions matching TRBD1. This CDR3 comprises 15 residues. In germline, CDR1 is SSHAT, CDR2 FNYEAQ (reference sequence). V lost 5 bases to trimming and J lost 4 bases; unmatched junction nucleotides: 8. This CDR3 is CASSARTGRADTQYF. DNA for the CDR3: TGTGCCAGCAGCGCCAGGACAGGGCGCGCAGATACGCAGTATTTT.

The chain employs TRBV7-2 and TRBJ2-6, with D perhaps TRBD1 (6 bases). Germline lookup yields CDR1 SGHTA and CDR2 FQGNSA. There are 14 residues in the CDR3. Trimming cost V 5 bases and J 2 bases, with 7 bases left between them. The CDR3: CASSEGAGANVLTF. As DNA, the CDR3 is TGTGCCAGCAGCGAGGGGGCTGGGGCCAACGTCCTGACTTTC.

The genes are TRBV28 and TRBJ2-7, with D maybe TRBD1 (6 bases). CDR1 MDHEN and CDR2 SYDVKM come from the germline V gene. The CDR3 totals 15 residues. The V and J ends lost 2 bases and 2 bases respectively, with 13 bases between them. In nucleotides, the CDR3 is TGTGCCAGCAGTTTACAGGGGAGCCTTCCCTACGAGCAGTACTTC. Amino acid sequence: CASSLQGSLPYEQYF.

The chain combines TRBV28 with TRBJ2-3; D is possibly TRBD2 (5 bases). In germline, CDR1 is MDHEN, CDR2 SYDVKM. The CDR3 totals 15 residues. V was shortened by 5 bases and J by 0 bases, with 12 bases between the two germline ends. CDR3 sequence reads: CASSAGKTSTDTQYF. In DNA form, the CDR3 reads TGTGCCAGCAGTGCCGGGAAAACCAGCACAGATACGCAGTATTTT.

This chain connects TRBV19 to TRBJ1-5, with D tentatively TRBD1 (5 bases). The CDR3 is made up of 15 amino acids. V was trimmed by 3 bases and J by 2 bases, leaving 11 bases between them. Germline CDR1 LNHDA, CDR2 SQIVND (reference sequence). CDR3 nucleotide sequence: TGTGCCAGTAGTATCGGGGGTTACGGCAATCAGCCCCAGCATTTT. Its protein product is CASSIGGYGNQPQHF.

V is TRBV11-3 and J is TRBJ2-5; D is unresolved. Germline lookup yields CDR1 SGHNT and CDR2 YENEEA. V was clipped by 0 bases and J by 5 bases, with 7 bases between them. The CDR3 runs 13 residues. The CDR3 loop is CASSLDYGETQYF. The CDR3 DNA reads TGTGCCAGCAGCTTAGACTATGGTGAGACCCAGTACTTC.

The chain employs TRBV5-4 and TRBJ2-2; maybe TRBD2 (6 bases). V was shortened by 7 bases and J by 3 bases, with 13 bases between the two germline ends. Per germline, CDR1 SGHNT and CDR2 YYREEE (reference sequence). The CDR3 length is 14 residues. The CDR3 region has the DNA TGTGCCAGCTCCCGGGCGGGGTACACCGGGGAGCTGTTTTTT. Its protein is CASSRAGYTGELFF. Filled out from reference TRBV5-4 and TRBJ2-2, the complete variable domain reads ETGVTQSPTHLIKTRGQQVTLRCSSQSGHNTVSWYQQALGQGPQFIFQYYREEENGRGNFPPRFSGLQFPNYSSELNVNALELDDSALYLCASSRAGYTGELFFGEGSRLTVL.

The chain combines TRBV4-1 with TRBJ2-5; 7 bases map to TRBD1. Germline V gene lookup returns CDR1 MGHRA and CDR2 YSYEKL. This CDR3 comprises 15 residues. Losses at the gene ends were 3 bases for V and 0 bases for J; bases not matched to a gene: 4. The CDR3 DNA reads TGCGCCAGCAGCCACTCGACAGGGCACCAAGAGACCCAGTACTTC. Its translation: CASSHSTGHQETQYF.

The rearrangement links TRBV9 to TRBJ2-2; TRBD2 agrees at 10 bases. CDR3 length: 16 amino acids. Germline CDR1 and CDR2: SGDLS and YYNGEE. Trimming at V came to 3 bases and at J to 4 bases, leaving 6 bases not matched to a gene. CDR3 amino acids: CASSALSGGSTGELFF. Written as DNA, the CDR3 is TGTGCCAGCAGCGCTCTTAGCGGGGGGAGCACCGGGGAGCTGTTTTTT. Using reference TRBV9 and TRBJ2-2 for the parts outside the CDR3, the full variable domain is DSGVTQTPKHLITATGQRVTLRCSPRSGDLSVYWYQQSLDQGLQFLIQYYNGEERAKGNILERFSAQQFPDLHSELNLSSLELGDSALYFCASSALSGGSTGELFFGEGSRLTVL.

The CDR3 nucleotides read TGCAGCGTAATAAATTGGGCCTCGTCGAACACCGGGGAGCTGTTTTTT. Amino acid sequence: CSVINWASSNTGELFF. The J gene is TRBJ2-2, the V gene TRBV29-1; no definite D call. Germline loops: CDR1 SQVTM, CDR2 ANQGSEA. The V end was cut by 6 bases, the J end by 0 bases, with 17 bases between. The length of the CDR3 is 16 residues.

This clone showed up just once. The chain recombines TRBV20-1 with TRBJ2-7, with D uncertain. Germline V gene sequence: CDR1 DFQATT, CDR2 SNEGSKA (reference sequence). With 5 bases removed from V and 3 bases from J, the gap between germline ends came to 8 bases. The CDR3 spans 11 residues. CDR3 sequence (DNA): TGCAGTGCTCGACAAGGCTACGAGCAGTACTTC. Translation: CSARQGYEQYF.

The chain links TRBV19 to TRBJ2-7; 10 nucleotides match TRBD2. Germline values: CDR1 LNHDA, CDR2 SQIVND (reference sequence). Losses at the gene ends were 6 bases for V and 0 bases for J; bases not matched to a gene: 5. CDR3 length: 15 amino acids. CDR3 in DNA: TGTGCCAGTAGCCTTAGCGGGGGGAGCTCCTACGAGCAGTACTTC. It yields the protein CASSLSGGSSYEQYF. Based on the CDR3 plus reference TRBV19 and TRBJ2-7, the full variable domain is DGGITQSPKYLFRKEGQNVTLSCEQNLNHDAMYWYRQDPGQGLRLIYYSQIVNDFQKGDIAEGYSVSREKKESFPLTVTSAQKNPTAFYLCASSLSGGSSYEQYFGPGTRLTVT.

This clone has a handful of counts. The rearrangement joins TRBV6-4 to TRBJ2-2; possible D gene TRBD2, 7 bases. Deletions cut 8 bases from V and 5 bases from J, with 15 bases between. The CDR3 is 14 residues long. Per germline, CDR1 MRHNA and CDR2 SNTAGT. The CDR3 DNA is TGTGCCAGCCGAGGGGGGGCAGATACCGGGGAGCTGTTTTTT. Translation: CASRGGADTGELFF.

V gene TRBV9 combines with J gene TRBJ2-5, with 9 bases that match TRBD1. The J call may be faulty, since TRBJ2-7 better matches the DNA end. Germline V gene lookup returns CDR1 SGDLS and CDR2 YYNGEE. The CDR3 spans 14 residues. The CDR3 region has the DNA TGTGCCAGCAGCGCCAGGACAGGGGACTACGAGCAGTACTTC. Translation: CASSARTGDYEQYF.